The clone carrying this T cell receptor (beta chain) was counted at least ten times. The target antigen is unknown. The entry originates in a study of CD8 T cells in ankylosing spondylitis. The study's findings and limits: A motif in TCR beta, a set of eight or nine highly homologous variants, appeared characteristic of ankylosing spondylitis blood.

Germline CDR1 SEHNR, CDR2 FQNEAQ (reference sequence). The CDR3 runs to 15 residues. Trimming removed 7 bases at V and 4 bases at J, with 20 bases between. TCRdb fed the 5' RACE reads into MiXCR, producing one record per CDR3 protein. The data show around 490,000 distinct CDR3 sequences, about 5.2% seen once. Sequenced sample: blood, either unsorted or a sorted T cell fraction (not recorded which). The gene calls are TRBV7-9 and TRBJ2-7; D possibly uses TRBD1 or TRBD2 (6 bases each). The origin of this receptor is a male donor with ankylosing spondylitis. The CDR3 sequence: CASTNTRGERYEQYF. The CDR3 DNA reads TGTGCCAGCACCAACACGAGGGGGGAAAGATACGAGCAGTACTTC.